What follows are 6 T cell receptor beta chains derived from one specimen sequenced in a study of blood T cell repertoires in COVID-19. Clones were read by immunoSEQ multiplex PCR, and TCRdb kept only the in-frame ones, dropping some. The sample has roughly 670,000 clones, over 80% seen once. Sample: peripheral blood. Source of these receptors: a woman aged 18 to 35 with acute or convalescent COVID-19.

This clone appeared a single time. This rearrangement joins TRBV6-5 to TRBJ2-1, with D maybe TRBD1 (6 bases). The V gene's germline CDR1 is MNHEY and CDR2 SVGAGI. The CDR3 runs 12 residues. V was cut by 1 base and J by 10 bases, with 8 bases left in between. The CDR3 here is CASSYFGQEQFF. CDR3 coding DNA: TGTGCCAGCAGTTACTTCGGACAGGAGCAGTTCTTC.

The V call is TRBV7-9, the J call TRBJ1-5; D is possibly TRBD1 (5 bases). V lost 1 base and J 5 bases, leaving 15 bases between the germline ends. The CDR3 contains 16 residues. CDR1 SEHNR and CDR2 FQNEAQ come from the germline V gene (reference sequence). CDR3 DNA: TGTGCCAGCAGCTTAGAGGCGGGGGGTCGCCATCAGCCCCAGCATTTT. Encoded protein: CASSLEAGGRHQPQHF.

Concerning this clone: Other DNA sequences from this sample encode an identical CDR3 as well. CDR3 region: CASSVGGSNQPQHF. Written as DNA, the CDR3 is TGTGCCAGCAGCGTAGGAGGTAGCAATCAGCCCCAGCATTTT. The chain is built from TRBV9 and TRBJ1-5; D gene uncertain. CDR3 length: 14 amino acids. In germline, CDR1 is SGDLS, CDR2 YYNGEE. V lost 0 bases and J 0 bases, leaving 4 bases between the germline ends. The full variable domain, rest sourced from reference TRBV9 and TRBJ1-5, is DSGVTQTPKHLITATGQRVTLRCSPRSGDLSVYWYQQSLDQGLQFLIQYYNGEERAKGNILERFSAQQFPDLHSELNLSSLELGDSALYFCASSVGGSNQPQHFGDGTRLSIL.

The rearrangement links TRBV30 to TRBJ1-1, with 7 bases identical to TRBD1. V lost 5 bases and J lost 2; bases outside the gene matches: 14. This CDR3 spans 16 amino acids. Per germline, CDR1 GTSNPN and CDR2 SVGIG (reference sequence). Here the CDR3 DNA reads TGTGCCTGGTCAAAACCCCGGGACAGAAAAAACACTGAAGCTTTCTTT. Residues: CAWSKPRDRKNTEAFF.

For the CDR3, the DNA is TGTGCCAGCAGTTACTCGAGATTGCCGCTGCTTGATGGCTACACCTTC. Protein product: CASSYSRLPLLDGYTF. J is TRBJ1-2 and V is TRBV6-6; D not certain. CDR3 length: 16 amino acids. V shed 0 bases and J shed 6 bases, with 17 bases lying between them. Looked up from germline, CDR1 is MNHNY and CDR2 is SVGAGI (reference sequence).

The V call is TRBV2, the J call TRBJ2-1; the D gene is possibly TRBD1 (5 bases). Germline CDR1 is SNHLY and CDR2 is FYNNEI. This CDR3 region has 16 residues. V lost 1 base to trimming and J lost 8 bases, with 18 bases between them. In DNA form, the CDR3 reads TGTGCCAGCAGTGAAGTTTCGTGGCTACCCAGGGATGAGCAGTTCTTC. Its protein product is CASSEVSWLPRDEQFF.